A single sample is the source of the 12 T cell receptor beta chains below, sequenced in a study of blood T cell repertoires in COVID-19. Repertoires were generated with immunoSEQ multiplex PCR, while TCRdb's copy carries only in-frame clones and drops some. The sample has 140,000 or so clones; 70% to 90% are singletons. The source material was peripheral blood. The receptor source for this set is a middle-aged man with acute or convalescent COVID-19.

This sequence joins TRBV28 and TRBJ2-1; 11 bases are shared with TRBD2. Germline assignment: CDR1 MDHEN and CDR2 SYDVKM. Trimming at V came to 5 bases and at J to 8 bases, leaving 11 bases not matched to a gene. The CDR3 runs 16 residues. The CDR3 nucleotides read TGTGCCAGCAGTAGCGGGGGGACTAGCGGTCTACATGAGCAGTTCTTC. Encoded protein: CASSSGGTSGLHEQFF.

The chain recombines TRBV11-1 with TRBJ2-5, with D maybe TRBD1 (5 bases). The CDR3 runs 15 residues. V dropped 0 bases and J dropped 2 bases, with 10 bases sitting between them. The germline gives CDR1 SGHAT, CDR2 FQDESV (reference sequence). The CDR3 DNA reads TGTGCCAGCAGCTTAGCTCGCACAGGTCAAGAGACCCAGTACTTC. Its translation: CASSLARTGQETQYF.

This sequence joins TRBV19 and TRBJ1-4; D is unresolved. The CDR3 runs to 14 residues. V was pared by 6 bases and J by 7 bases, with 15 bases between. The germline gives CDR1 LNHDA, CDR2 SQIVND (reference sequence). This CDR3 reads CASSPRVGSEKLFF. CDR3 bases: TGTGCCAGTAGCCCTAGGGTTGGGAGTGAAAAACTGTTTTTT.

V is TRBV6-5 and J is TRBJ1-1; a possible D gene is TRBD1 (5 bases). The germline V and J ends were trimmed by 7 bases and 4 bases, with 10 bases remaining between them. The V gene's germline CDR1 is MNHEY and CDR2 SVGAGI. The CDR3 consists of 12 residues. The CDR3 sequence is CASKGRGTEAFF. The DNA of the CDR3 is TGTGCCAGCAAGGGGCGGGGCACTGAAGCTTTCTTT.

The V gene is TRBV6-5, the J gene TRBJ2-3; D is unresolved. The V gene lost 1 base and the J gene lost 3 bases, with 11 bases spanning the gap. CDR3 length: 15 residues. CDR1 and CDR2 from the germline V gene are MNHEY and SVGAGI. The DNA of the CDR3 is TGTGCCAGCAGTTACTTCGGCGGTCGGACAGATACGCAGTATTTT. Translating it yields CASSYFGGRTDTQYF.

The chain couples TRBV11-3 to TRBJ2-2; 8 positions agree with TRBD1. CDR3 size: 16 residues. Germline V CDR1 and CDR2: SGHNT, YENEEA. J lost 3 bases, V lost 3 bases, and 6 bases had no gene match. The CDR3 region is CASSFSGGMDTGELFF. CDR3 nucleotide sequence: TGTGCCAGCAGCTTCTCAGGGGGCATGGACACCGGGGAGCTGTTTTTT.

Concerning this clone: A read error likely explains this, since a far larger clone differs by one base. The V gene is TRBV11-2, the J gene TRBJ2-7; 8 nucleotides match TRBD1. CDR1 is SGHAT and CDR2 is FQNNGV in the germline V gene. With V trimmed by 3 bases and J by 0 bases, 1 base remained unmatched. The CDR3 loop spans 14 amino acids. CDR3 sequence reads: CASSFGTGSYEQYF. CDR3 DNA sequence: TGTGCCAGCAGCTTCGGGACAGGCTCCTACGAGCAGTACTTC.

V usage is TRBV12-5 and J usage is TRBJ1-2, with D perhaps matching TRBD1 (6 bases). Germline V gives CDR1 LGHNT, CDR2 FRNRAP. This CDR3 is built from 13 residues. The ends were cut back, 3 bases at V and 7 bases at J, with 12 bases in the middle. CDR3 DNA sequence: TGTGCTAGTGGTTTCCCCGGGGGGGCTGGCTACACCTTC. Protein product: CASGFPGGAGYTF.

CDR3 loop: CASGLGQSMNTEAFF. As DNA, the CDR3 is TGTGCTAGTGGTTTAGGACAGAGCATGAACACTGAAGCTTTCTTT. The gene calls are TRBV12-5 and TRBJ1-1, with D perhaps TRBD1 (6 bases). This CDR3 is built from 15 residues. CDR1 is LGHNT and CDR2 is FRNRAP in the germline V gene. V lost 3 bases, J lost 0 bases, and 11 bases lay in between.

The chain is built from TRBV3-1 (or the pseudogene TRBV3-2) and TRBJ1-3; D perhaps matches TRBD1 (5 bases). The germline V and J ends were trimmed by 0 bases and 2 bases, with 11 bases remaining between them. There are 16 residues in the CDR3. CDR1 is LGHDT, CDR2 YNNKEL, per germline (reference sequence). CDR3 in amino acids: CASSQDLRATGNTIYF. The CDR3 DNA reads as TGTGCCAGCAGCCAAGATCTCAGGGCTACTGGAAACACCATATATTTT.

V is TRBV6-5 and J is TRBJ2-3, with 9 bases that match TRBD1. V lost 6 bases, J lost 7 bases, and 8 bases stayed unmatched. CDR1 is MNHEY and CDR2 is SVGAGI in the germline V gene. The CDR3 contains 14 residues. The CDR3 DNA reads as TGTGCCAGCAGACGACCGGGACAGGGATATACGCAGTATTTT. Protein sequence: CASRRPGQGYTQYF.

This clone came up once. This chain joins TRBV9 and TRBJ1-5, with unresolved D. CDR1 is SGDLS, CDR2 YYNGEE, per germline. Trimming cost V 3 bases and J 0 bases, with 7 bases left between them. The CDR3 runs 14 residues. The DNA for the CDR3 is TGTGCCAGCAGCGCAGAAGATAGCAATCAGCCCCAGCATTTT. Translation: CASSAEDSNQPQHF. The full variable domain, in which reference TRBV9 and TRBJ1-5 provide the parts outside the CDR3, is DSGVTQTPKHLITATGQRVTLRCSPRSGDLSVYWYQQSLDQGLQFLIQYYNGEERAKGNILERFSAQQFPDLHSELNLSSLELGDSALYFCASSAEDSNQPQHFGDGTRLSIL.